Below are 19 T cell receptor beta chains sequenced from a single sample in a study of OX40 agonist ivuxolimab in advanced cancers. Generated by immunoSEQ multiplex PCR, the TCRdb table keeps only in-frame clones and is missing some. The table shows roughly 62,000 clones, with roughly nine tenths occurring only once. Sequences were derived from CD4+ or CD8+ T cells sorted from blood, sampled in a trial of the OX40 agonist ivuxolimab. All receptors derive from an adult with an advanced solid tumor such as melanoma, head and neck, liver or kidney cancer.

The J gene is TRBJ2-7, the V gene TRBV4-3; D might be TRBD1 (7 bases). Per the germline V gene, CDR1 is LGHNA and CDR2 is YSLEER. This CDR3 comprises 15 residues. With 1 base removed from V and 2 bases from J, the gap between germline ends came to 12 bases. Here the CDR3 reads CASSQGRGPTYEQYF. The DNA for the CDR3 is TGCGCCAGCAGCCAAGGGAGGGGGCCCACCTACGAGCAGTACTTC.

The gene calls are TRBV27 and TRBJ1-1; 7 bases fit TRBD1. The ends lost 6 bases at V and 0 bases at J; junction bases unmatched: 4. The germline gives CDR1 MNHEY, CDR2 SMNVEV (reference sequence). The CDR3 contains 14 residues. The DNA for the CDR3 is TGTGCCAGCAGCGTAGGGGGCGTGAACACTGAAGCTTTCTTT. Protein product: CASSVGGVNTEAFF.

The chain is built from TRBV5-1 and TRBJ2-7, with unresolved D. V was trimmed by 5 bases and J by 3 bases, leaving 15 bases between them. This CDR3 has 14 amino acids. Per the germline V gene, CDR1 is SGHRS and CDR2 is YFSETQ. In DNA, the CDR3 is TGCGCCAGCAGAGCGACCGGCGCGGACTACGAGCAGTACTTC. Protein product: CASRATGADYEQYF.

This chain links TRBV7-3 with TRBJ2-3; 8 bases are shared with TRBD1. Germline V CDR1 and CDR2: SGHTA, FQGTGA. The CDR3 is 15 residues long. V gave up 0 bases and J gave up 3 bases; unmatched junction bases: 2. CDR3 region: CASSLTQGATDTQYF. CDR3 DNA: TGTGCCAGCAGCTTAACCCAGGGGGCTACAGATACGCAGTATTTT.

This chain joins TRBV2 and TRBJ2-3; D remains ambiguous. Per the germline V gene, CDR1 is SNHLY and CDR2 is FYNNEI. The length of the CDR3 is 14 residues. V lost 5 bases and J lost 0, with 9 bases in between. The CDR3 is CASSHEVSTDTQYF. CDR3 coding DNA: TGTGCCAGCAGTCATGAAGTTAGCACAGATACGCAGTATTTT.

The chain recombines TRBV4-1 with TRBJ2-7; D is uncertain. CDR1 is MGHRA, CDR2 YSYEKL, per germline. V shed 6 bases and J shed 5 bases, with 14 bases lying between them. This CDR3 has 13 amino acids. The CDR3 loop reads CASSPDGGDEQYF. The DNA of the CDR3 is TGCGCCAGCAGTCCGGACGGTGGGGACGAGCAGTACTTC.

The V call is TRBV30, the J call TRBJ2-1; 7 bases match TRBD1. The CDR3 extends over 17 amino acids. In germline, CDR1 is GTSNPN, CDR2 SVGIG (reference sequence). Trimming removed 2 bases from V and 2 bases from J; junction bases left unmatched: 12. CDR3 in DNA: TGTGCCTGGAGTTCCCCTAGGACAGGATCGCCCTACAATGAGCAGTTCTTC. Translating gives CAWSSPRTGSPYNEQFF. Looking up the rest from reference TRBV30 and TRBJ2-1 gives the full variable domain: SQTIHQWPATLVQPVGSPLSLECTVEGTSNPNLYWYRQAAGRGLQLLFYSVGIGQISSEVPQNLSASRPQDRQFILSSKKLLLSDSGFYLCAWSSPRTGSPYNEQFFGPGTRLTVL.

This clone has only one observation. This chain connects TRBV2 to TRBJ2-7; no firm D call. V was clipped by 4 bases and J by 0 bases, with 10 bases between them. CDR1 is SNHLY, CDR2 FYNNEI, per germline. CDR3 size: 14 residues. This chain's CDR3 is CASSVSPTSYEQYF. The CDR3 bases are TGTGCCAGCAGTGTATCTCCAACCTCCTACGAGCAGTACTTC.

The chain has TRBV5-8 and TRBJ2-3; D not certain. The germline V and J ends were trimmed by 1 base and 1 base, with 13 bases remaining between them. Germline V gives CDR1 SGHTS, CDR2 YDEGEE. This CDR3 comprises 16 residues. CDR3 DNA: TGTGCCAGCAGCTTGATCGTACGCGCGGGCACAGATACGCAGTATTTT. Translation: CASSLIVRAGTDTQYF. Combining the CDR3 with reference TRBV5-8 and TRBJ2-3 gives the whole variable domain EAGVTQSPTHLIKTRGQQATLRCSPISGHTSVYWYQQALGLGLQFLLWYDEGEERNRGNFPPRFSGRQFPNYSSELNVNALELEDSALYLCASSLIVRAGTDTQYFGPGTRLTVL.

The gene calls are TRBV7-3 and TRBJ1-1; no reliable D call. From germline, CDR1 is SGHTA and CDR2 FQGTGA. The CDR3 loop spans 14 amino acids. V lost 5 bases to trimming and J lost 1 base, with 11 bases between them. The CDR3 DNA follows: TGTGCCAGCAGCCCCTCCGCGGGGAACACTGAAGCTTTCTTT. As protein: CASSPSAGNTEAFF.

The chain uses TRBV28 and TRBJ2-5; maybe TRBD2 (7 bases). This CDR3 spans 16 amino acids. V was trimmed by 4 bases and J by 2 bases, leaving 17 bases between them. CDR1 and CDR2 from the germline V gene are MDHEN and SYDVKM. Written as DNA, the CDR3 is TGTGCCAGCAGTTCCGGCGGAGGGGGGGATCAAGAGACCCAGTACTTC. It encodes CASSSGGGGDQETQYF.

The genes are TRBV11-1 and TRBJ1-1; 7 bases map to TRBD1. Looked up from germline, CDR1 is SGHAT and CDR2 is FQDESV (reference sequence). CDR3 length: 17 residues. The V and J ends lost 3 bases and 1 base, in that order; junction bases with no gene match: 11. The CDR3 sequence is CASSFGTVSSGNTEAFF. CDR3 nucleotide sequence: TGTGCCAGCAGCTTCGGGACAGTGTCGTCGGGGAACACTGAAGCTTTCTTT.

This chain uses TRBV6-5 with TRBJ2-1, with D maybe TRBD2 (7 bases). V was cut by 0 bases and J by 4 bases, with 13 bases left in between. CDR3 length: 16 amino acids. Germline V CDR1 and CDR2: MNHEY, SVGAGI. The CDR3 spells CASSYSSAGAYNEQFF. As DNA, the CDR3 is TGTGCCAGCAGTTACTCCAGTGCGGGGGCATACAATGAGCAGTTCTTC.

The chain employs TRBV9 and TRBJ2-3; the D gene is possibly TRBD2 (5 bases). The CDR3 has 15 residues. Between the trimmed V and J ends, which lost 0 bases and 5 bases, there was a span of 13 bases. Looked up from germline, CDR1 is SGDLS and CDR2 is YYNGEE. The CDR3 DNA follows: TGTGCCAGCAGCGTAGTTGGTAGCGAGGGAGATACGCAGTATTTT. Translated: CASSVVGSEGDTQYF.

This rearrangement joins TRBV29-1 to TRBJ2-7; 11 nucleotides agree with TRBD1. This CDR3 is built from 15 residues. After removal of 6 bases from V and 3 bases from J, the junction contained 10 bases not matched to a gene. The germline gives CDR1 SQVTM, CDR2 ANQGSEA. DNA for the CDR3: TGCAGCGTCGCCCCGGTGGACAGGGGGCACTACGAGCAGTACTTC. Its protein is CSVAPVDRGHYEQYF.

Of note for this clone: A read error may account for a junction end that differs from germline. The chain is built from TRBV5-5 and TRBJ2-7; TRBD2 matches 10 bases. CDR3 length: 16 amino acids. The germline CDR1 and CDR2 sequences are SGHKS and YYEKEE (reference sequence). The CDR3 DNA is TGTGCCAGCAGCTTGGAGCCCCCCTCCGGGACTAGCGCCGGTCGCTTC. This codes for CASSLEPPSGTSAGRF.

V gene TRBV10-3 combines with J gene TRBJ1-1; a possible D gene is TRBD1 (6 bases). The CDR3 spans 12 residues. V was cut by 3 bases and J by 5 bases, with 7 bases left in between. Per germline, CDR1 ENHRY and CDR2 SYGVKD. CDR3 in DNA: TGTGCCATCAGTGACACAGGGACTGAAGCTTTCTTT. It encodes CAISDTGTEAFF.

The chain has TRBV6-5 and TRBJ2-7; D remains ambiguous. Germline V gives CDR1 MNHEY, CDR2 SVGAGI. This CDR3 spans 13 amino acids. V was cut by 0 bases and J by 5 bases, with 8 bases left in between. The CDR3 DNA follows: TGTGCCAGCAGTTACTCGAGCAGCGACGAGCAGTACTTC. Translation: CASSYSSSDEQYF.

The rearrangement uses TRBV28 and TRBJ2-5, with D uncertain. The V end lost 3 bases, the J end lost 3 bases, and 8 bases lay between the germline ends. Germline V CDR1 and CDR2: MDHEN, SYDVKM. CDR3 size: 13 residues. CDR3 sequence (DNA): TGTGCCAGCAGTTTTTCTCAGAAAGAGACCCAGTACTTC. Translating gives CASSFSQKETQYF.